The entry below gives a single T cell receptor beta chain sequence along with its context. These data are taken from a study of blood T cell repertoires in COVID-19. This CDR3 region has 13 residues. Germline V CDR1 and CDR2: MNHNY, SVGAGI (reference sequence). V was cut by 7 bases and J by 9 bases, with 16 bases left in between. Here immunoSEQ multiplex PCR was the method, and the copy in TCRdb shows in-frame clones only, minus some. The sample records about 180,000 clones, under 85% being singletons. This clonotype was obtained from a woman aged 80 or over with acute or convalescent COVID-19. The gene calls are TRBV6-6 and TRBJ2-1; D is unclear. The specimen was peripheral blood. In DNA form, the CDR3 reads TGTGCCAGCACTAGTCAAAAAACGGGTGAGCAGTTCTTC. This gives the protein CASTSQKTGEQFF.